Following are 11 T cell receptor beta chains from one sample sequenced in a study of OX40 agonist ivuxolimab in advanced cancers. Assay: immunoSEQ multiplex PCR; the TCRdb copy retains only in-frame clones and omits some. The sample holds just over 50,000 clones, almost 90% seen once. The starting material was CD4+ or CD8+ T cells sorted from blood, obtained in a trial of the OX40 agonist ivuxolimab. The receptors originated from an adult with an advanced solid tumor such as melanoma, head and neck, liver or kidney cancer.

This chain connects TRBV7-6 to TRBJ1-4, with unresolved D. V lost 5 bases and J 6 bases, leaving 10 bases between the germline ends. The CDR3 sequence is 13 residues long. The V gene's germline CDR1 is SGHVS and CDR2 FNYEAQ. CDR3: CASSPRLDEKLFF. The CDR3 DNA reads TGTGCCAGCAGCCCCCGTCTGGATGAAAAACTGTTTTTT.

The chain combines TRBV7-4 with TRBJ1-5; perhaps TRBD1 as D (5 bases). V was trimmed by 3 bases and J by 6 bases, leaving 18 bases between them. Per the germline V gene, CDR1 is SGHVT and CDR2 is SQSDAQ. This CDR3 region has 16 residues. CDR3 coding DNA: TGTGCCAGCAGCTTTCTTAACCAGGGTGTCTCTCAGCCCCAGCATTTT. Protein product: CASSFLNQGVSQPQHF.

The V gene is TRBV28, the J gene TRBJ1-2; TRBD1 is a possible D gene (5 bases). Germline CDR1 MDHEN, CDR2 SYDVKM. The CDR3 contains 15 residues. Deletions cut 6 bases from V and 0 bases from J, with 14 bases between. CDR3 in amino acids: CASRHRKLANYGYTF. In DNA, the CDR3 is TGTGCCAGCAGACACAGGAAATTAGCTAACTATGGCTACACCTTC.

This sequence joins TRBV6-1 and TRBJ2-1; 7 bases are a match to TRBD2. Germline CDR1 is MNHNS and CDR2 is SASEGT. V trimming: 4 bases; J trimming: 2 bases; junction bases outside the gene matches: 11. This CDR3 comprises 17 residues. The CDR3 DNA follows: TGTGCCAGCAGTGGAACCCCGCCTAGCGGCACCTACAATGAGCAGTTCTTC. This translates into CASSGTPPSGTYNEQFF.

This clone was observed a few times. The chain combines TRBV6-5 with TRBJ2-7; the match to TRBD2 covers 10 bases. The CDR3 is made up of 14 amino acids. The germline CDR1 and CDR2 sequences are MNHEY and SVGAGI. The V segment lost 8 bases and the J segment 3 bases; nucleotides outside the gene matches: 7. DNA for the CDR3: TGTGCCAGCGCCCGGACTAGCGGAAACTACGAGCAGTACTTC. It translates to CASARTSGNYEQYF.

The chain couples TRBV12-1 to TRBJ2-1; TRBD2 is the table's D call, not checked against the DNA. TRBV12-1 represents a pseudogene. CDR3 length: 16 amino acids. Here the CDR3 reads CASSFARRGGSNEQFF. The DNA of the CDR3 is TGTGCCAGCAGCTTTGCGCGGCGGGGGGGCTCCAATGAGCAGTTCTTC.

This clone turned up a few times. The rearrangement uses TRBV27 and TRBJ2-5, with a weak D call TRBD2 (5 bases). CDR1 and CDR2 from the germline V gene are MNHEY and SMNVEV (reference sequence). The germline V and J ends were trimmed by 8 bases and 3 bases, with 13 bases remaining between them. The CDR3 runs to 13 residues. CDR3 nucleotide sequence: TGTGCCAGCCGCGTGCGACTAAAAGAGACCCAGTACTTC. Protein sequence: CASRVRLKETQYF.

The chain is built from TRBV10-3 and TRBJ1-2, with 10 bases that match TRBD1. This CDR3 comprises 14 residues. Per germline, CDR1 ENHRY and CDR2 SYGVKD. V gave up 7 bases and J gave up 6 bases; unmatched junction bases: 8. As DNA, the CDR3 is TGTGCCATCAATCGGGACAGGGGAACGAATGGCTACACCTTC. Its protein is CAINRDRGTNGYTF.

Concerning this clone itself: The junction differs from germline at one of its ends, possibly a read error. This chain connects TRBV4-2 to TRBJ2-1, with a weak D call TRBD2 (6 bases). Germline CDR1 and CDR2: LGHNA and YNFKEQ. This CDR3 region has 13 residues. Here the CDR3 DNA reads TGTGCCGGCAGCCAAGACTTATTGGGGGGGCAGTTCTTC. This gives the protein CAGSQDLLGGQFF.

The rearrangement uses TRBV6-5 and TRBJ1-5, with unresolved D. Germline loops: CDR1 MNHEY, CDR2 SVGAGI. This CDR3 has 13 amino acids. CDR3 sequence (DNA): TGTGCTACAGCAATAGGTGGGAGTCAGCCCCAGCATTTT. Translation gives CATAIGGSQPQHF.

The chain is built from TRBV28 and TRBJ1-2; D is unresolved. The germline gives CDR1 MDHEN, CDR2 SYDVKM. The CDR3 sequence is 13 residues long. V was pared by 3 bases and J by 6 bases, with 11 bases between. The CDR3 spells CASSLIRADGYTF. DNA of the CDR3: TGTGCCAGCAGTTTGATAAGGGCGGATGGCTACACCTTC.